The subject of this entry is one TCR beta chain. This CDR3 region has 13 residues. Trimming removed 6 bases from V and 6 bases from J; junction bases left unmatched: 7. Germline V gene sequence: CDR1 MNHEY, CDR2 SVGAGI. The entry originates in a study of patients and donors after allogeneic stem cell transplantation. TCRdb analysed the RT-PCR reads with MiXCR anew, one entry per CDR3 protein. The data contain about 76,000 distinct CDR3 sequences, 26% of them singletons. The gene calls are TRBV6-5 and TRBJ2-7; 8 nucleotides line up with TRBD2. This sequence was found in a human donor who was either an allogeneic HSCT recipient or a stem cell or donor lymphocyte infusion donor (not recorded which). It is not recorded whose cells these are; they may come from a transplant donor. Specimen: blood, either unsorted or a sorted T cell fraction (not recorded which). The CDR3 sequence: CASSLGGGTEQYF. CDR3 DNA sequence: TGTGCCAGCAGCCTCGGGGGGGGAACCGAGCAGTACTTC.